A selection of T cell receptor beta chains follows, all from one sample in a study of T cells in Graves' hyperthyroidism and ophthalmopathy. One entry per CDR3 protein results from TCRdb running MiXCR on the multiplex PCR reads. The data show approximately 380,000 distinct CDR3 sequences, 11% to 15% seen once. Sequencing was performed on blood. The receptor source for this set is a man aged 45 to 65 with Graves' ophthalmopathy. Each CDR3 is given without its conserved first and last residue. A D gene is named only where the DNA matches it firmly.

>TRBV5-1|-|TRBJ2-7
ASSLALLTEGYEQY
>TRBV20-1|TRBD2|TRBJ2-7
SAITSGPKGEQY
>TRBV20-1|TRBD2|TRBJ2-3
SARLAGRTDTQY
>TRBV3-1|-|TRBJ2-7
ASSQDLYEQY
>TRBV2|-|TRBJ1-3
ASSVDISSGNTIY
>TRBV18|TRBD2|TRBJ2-7
ASSLDSTGSGGSYEQY
>TRBV9|-|TRBJ1-2
ASSVKALAPTRYT
>TRBV5-1|TRBD2|TRBJ2-7
ASSLGGPSGLAGVYEQY
>TRBV2|TRBD1|TRBJ2-3
ASALIGRDRGDTQY
>TRBV27|-|TRBJ1-6
ASSFGSYNSPLH
>TRBV11-2|TRBD1|TRBJ1-2
ASSGRDRASYGYT
>TRBV28|TRBD1|TRBJ1-2
ASNPGQGTYGYT
>TRBV12-3/TRBV12-4|-|TRBJ2-5
ASSLGLDETQY
>TRBV13|-|TRBJ1-1
ASSPGGGRRTEAF
>TRBV7-8|-|TRBJ2-3
ASSLGGDSTDTQY
>TRBV6-2/TRBV6-3|-|TRBJ1-1
ASSNPGPNTEAF
>TRBV6-2/TRBV6-3|TRBD1|TRBJ2-1
ASTKDRGRLLNEQF
>TRBV6-2/TRBV6-3|TRBD2|TRBJ2-4
ASSSLPSGGNIQY
>TRBV4-2|-|TRBJ2-7
ASSPPQGGLYEQY
>TRBV9|TRBD2|TRBJ2-5
ASSLDGIAGEETQY
>TRBV5-1|TRBD2|TRBJ2-1
ASSLGLAGRHEQF
>TRBV30|-|TRBJ2-7
AWNRGGYEQY
>TRBV5-6|TRBD1|TRBJ2-1
ASSWTGTGPYNEQF
>TRBV10-3|-|TRBJ2-1
AISSLGGDEQF
>TRBV19|-|TRBJ2-6
ASSIFPNSGANVLT
>TRBV28|-|TRBJ2-1
ASSPAVF
>TRBV28|-|TRBJ1-2
ASSLSPGVRGYT
>TRBV9|-|TRBJ1-1
ASSAEGGTEAF
>TRBV20-1|TRBD1|TRBJ1-6
SAPLDRGHSPLH
>TRBV6-6|-|TRBJ2-1
ASSYSELRYNEQF
>TRBV18|-|TRBJ1-1
ASSTTGPEAF
>TRBV6-1|TRBD2|TRBJ2-5
AIRGTSGVQETQY
>TRBV7-6|TRBD1|TRBJ2-5
ASSLAFGTGGETQY
>TRBV18|TRBD2|TRBJ2-1
ASSGSSGYNEQF